The entry below describes one T cell receptor (beta chain). This record comes from a study of patients and donors after allogeneic stem cell transplantation. One entry per CDR3 protein results from TCRdb running MiXCR on the RT-PCR reads. The sample has about a million distinct CDR3 sequences, roughly 17% seen once. V was shortened by 6 bases and J by 4 bases, with 15 bases between the two germline ends. The germline gives CDR1 DFQATT, CDR2 SNEGSKA (reference sequence). The length of the CDR3 is 13 residues. The specimen was blood, either unsorted or a sorted T cell fraction (not recorded which). The receptor's source is a human donor who was either an allogeneic HSCT recipient or a stem cell or donor lymphocyte infusion donor (not recorded which). It is not recorded whose cells these are; they may come from a transplant donor. The chain has TRBV20-1 and TRBJ1-1; the D gene is possibly TRBD1 (6 bases). Here the CDR3 reads CSAVGGLGTEAFF. The CDR3 DNA reads as TGCAGTGCAGTAGGGGGGTTAGGCACTGAAGCTTTCTTT.